The 31 T cell receptor beta chains listed next were all sequenced from one sample in a study of identical twins. TCRdb itself ran the 5' RACE reads through MiXCR, one entry per CDR3 protein. The profile covers 250,000 or so distinct CDR3 sequences, with approximately 8.3% appearing a single time and 3% to 3.5% taken by the ten largest. In addition, the sample was reused for a study of yellow fever vaccine responses in identical twins.

The source material was CD8+ T cells sorted from blood. Receptors originate from a woman between 18 and 29 years old in good health.

The sample holds a few counts of this clonotype. This chain joins TRBV13 and TRBJ2-3, with D unclear. Trimming took off 4 bases at V and 7 bases at J, with 12 bases between the two ends. This CDR3 has 13 residues. Germline V gene data show CDR1 as PRHDT and CDR2 as FYEKMQ (reference sequence). CDR3 in amino acids: CASSSVPPYTQYF. CDR3 DNA sequence: TGTGCCAGCAGCTCGGTCCCTCCTTATACGCAGTATTTT.

This clonotype was seen at least ten times. The chain carries TRBV20-1 and TRBJ2-2; no firm D call. Germline V gene data show CDR1 as DFQATT and CDR2 as SNEGSKA (reference sequence). The CDR3 contains 13 residues. Trimming left V 5 bases short and J 2 bases short, with 9 bases between. CDR3 sequence: CSAPDTNTGELFF. CDR3 coding DNA: TGCAGTGCTCCCGACACAAACACCGGGGAGCTGTTTTTT.

The chain joins TRBV5-6 to TRBJ1-1, with a possible D match to TRBD1 (5 bases). This CDR3 region has 14 residues. In germline, CDR1 is SGHDT, CDR2 YYEEEE. Trimming removed 5 bases at V and 3 bases at J, with 14 bases between. The CDR3 is CASSVDIWDTEAFF. The CDR3 coding sequence is TGTGCCAGCAGTGTGGACATATGGGACACTGAAGCTTTCTTT. Using reference TRBV5-6 and TRBJ1-1 for the parts outside the CDR3, the full variable domain is DAGVTQSPTHLIKTRGQQVTLRCSPKSGHDTVSWYQQALGQGPQFIFQYYEEEERQRGNFPDRFSGHQFPNYSSELNVNALLLGDSALYLCASSVDIWDTEAFFGQGTRLTVV.

Comments on this clonotype: A junction boundary mismatches the germline segment, possibly from a read error. V is TRBV20-1 and J is TRBJ2-7; unclear D gene. This CDR3 comprises 14 residues. Germline lookup yields CDR1 DFQATT and CDR2 SNEGSKA (reference sequence). As DNA, the CDR3 is TGCAGTGCTAGATGGGCGGAGAGATCCTACGAACAGTACTTC. It specifies CSARWAERSYEQYF.

The chain is built from TRBV6-1 and TRBJ2-7; D unresolved. Trimming took 11 bases from V and 1 from J, leaving 12 bases between them. This CDR3 is built from 12 residues. Germline-derived CDR1 and CDR2 are MNHNS and SASEGT. CDR3 protein: CAGRRSSYEQYF. Written as DNA, the CDR3 is TGTGCCGGTCGACGCAGTTCCTACGAGCAGTACTTC.

This clonotype was seen a few times. V usage is TRBV6-5 and J usage is TRBJ1-1; TRBD1 matches at 8 bases. V lost 6 bases, J lost 3 bases, and 6 bases stayed unmatched. The germline V gene encodes CDR1 MNHEY and CDR2 SVGAGI. This CDR3 comprises 14 residues. The CDR3 region has the DNA TGTGCCAGCAGGTACAGGGGGGATGACACTGAAGCTTTCTTT. Protein: CASRYRGDDTEAFF.

The chain joins TRBV7-2 to TRBJ2-1; 9 bases line up with TRBD2. This CDR3 is built from 16 residues. Trimming cost V 5 bases and J 6 bases; bases outside gene matches: 11. CDR1 and CDR2 from the germline V gene are SGHTA and FQGNSA. The CDR3 DNA is TGTGCCAGCAGCCATCCAACCCAGCGGGAGGTCAATGAGCAGTTCTTC. Translation gives CASSHPTQREVNEQFF. Based on the CDR3 plus reference TRBV7-2 and TRBJ2-1, the full variable domain is GAGVSQSPSNKVTEKGKDVELRCDPISGHTALYWYRQSLGQGLEFLIYFQGNSAPDKSGLPSDRFSAERTGGSVSTLTIQRTQQEDSAVYLCASSHPTQREVNEQFFGPGTRLTVL.

This clonotype was recorded many times. The CDR3 nucleotides read TGTGCCAGCAGCTTTCGGACAGAAATCAGCACAGATACGCAGTATTTT. This sequence encodes CASSFRTEISTDTQYF. This chain connects TRBV7-2 to TRBJ2-3; D might be TRBD1 (6 bases). Germline V gives CDR1 SGHTA, CDR2 FQGNSA. Between the trimmed V and J ends, which lost 3 bases and 0 bases, there was a span of 13 bases. This CDR3 comprises 16 residues.

This sequence joins TRBV12-3 or TRBV12-4 and TRBJ2-2; 14 bases fit TRBD2. The V segment lost 10 bases and the J segment 6 bases; nucleotides outside the gene matches: 4. The CDR3 is 14 residues long. For the CDR3, the DNA is TGTGCCAACGGACTAGCGGGAGGCCCCGGGGAGCTGTTTTTT. It encodes CANGLAGGPGELFF.

CDR3 amino acids: CATSRDRGYSYNEQFF. In nucleotides, the CDR3 is TGTGCCACCAGCAGAGATCGGGGGTACTCCTACAATGAGCAGTTCTTC. V gene TRBV15 combines with J gene TRBJ2-1; D is perhaps TRBD2 (6 bases). CDR1 and CDR2 from the germline V gene are LNHNV and YYDKDF (reference sequence). Trimming removed 0 bases at V and 0 bases at J, with 9 bases between. The CDR3 has 16 residues.

The table lists this clonotype with a few counts. The CDR3 reads CASSSELNRGELFF. CDR3 sequence (DNA): TGTGCCAGCAGCTCAGAATTAAACCGCGGGGAGCTGTTTTTT. The chain carries TRBV11-2 and TRBJ2-2; no clear D gene. V lost 4 bases to trimming and J lost 7 bases, with 13 bases between them. CDR1 and CDR2 (germline): SGHAT, FQNNGV. The CDR3 extends over 14 amino acids.

V is TRBV7-6 and J is TRBJ1-1; 9 nucleotides agree with TRBD1. The CDR3 contains 15 residues. J was trimmed by 6 bases and V by 8 bases; bases with no gene match: 13. Germline CDR1 reads SGHVS; CDR2 reads FNYEAQ. CDR3 loop: CASPAPPGQGPEAFF. In DNA form, the CDR3 reads TGTGCCAGCCCCGCGCCCCCGGGACAGGGCCCTGAAGCTTTCTTT.

The J gene is TRBJ2-7, the V gene TRBV27; 9 bases agree with TRBD1. The V segment lost 3 bases and the J segment 4 bases; nucleotides outside the gene matches: 7. CDR1 MNHEY and CDR2 SMNVEV come from the germline V gene (reference sequence). This CDR3 spans 15 amino acids. For the CDR3, the DNA is TGTGCCAGCAGTTTCGACGGGACAGGGTGGTACGAGCAGTACTTC. Translating gives CASSFDGTGWYEQYF.

The chain recombines TRBV6-4 with TRBJ2-2; D gene unclear. This CDR3 is built from 15 residues. V was trimmed by 5 bases and J by 0 bases, leaving 10 bases between them. The V gene's germline CDR1 is MRHNA and CDR2 SNTAGT. The CDR3 reads CASSRDPSNTGELFF. CDR3 in DNA: TGTGCCAGCAGTCGAGACCCCTCGAACACCGGGGAGCTGTTTTTT.

The chain links TRBV9 to TRBJ2-2; D not resolved. Germline CDR1 and CDR2: SGDLS and YYNGEE. This CDR3 comprises 14 residues. The V gene lost 0 bases and the J gene lost 4 bases, with 7 bases spanning the gap. Here the CDR3 DNA reads TGTGCCAGCAGCGTAGGTGGCAGCACCGGGGAGCTGTTTTTT. This sequence encodes CASSVGGSTGELFF.

This clonotype was observed many times. V is TRBV28 and J is TRBJ1-5; D is unresolved. Per germline, CDR1 MDHEN and CDR2 SYDVKM. The CDR3 consists of 13 residues. V lost 4 bases and J 3 bases, leaving 7 bases between the germline ends. Here the CDR3 DNA reads TGTGCCAGCAGTTACCGGATCAATCAGCCCCAGCATTTT. Amino acids: CASSYRINQPQHF.

This clonotype was found a few times. The rearrangement links TRBV7-9 to TRBJ1-1; D ambiguous. Trimming took off 4 bases at V and 7 bases at J, with 16 bases between the two ends. The CDR3 has 14 residues. Germline CDR1 reads SEHNR; CDR2 reads FQNEAQ (reference sequence). CDR3 sequence: CASSSRTEALEAFF. CDR3 sequence (DNA): TGTGCCAGCAGCTCAAGGACGGAGGCGCTTGAAGCTTTCTTT.

This clonotype has just a few counts. This chain connects TRBV7-8 to TRBJ2-1; D unclear. Germline CDR1 and CDR2: SGHVS and FQNEAQ. The CDR3 covers 17 residues. V was clipped by 0 bases and J by 0 bases, with 12 bases between them. The CDR3 spells CASSLAARPNSYNEQFF. The CDR3, as DNA: TGTGCCAGCAGCTTAGCGGCGCGCCCAAACTCCTACAATGAGCAGTTCTTC.

The chain employs TRBV7-9 and TRBJ2-5; D tentatively reads TRBD1 or TRBD2 (6 bases each). Germline V gene data show CDR1 as SEHNR and CDR2 as FQNEAQ (reference sequence). The CDR3 is 13 amino acids. V was cut by 5 bases and J by 5 bases, with 12 bases left in between. DNA of the CDR3: TGTGCCAGCAGCCCGGGGGCGACGGAGACCCAGTACTTC. It is translated as CASSPGATETQYF.

Many counts were recorded for this clonotype. This chain links TRBV5-1 with TRBJ2-7; 7 bases are a match to TRBD1. J lost 4 bases, V lost 1 base, and 5 bases had no gene match. The CDR3 runs to 14 residues. Germline V gene lookup returns CDR1 SGHRS and CDR2 YFSETQ. The CDR3, as DNA: TGCGCCAGCAGCTTGTCAGACAGGGATTACGAGCAGTACTTC. Protein product: CASSLSDRDYEQYF.

This clonotype has at least ten counts. V usage is TRBV5-1 and J usage is TRBJ2-2; 7 bases line up with TRBD2. The germline V gene encodes CDR1 SGHRS and CDR2 YFSETQ. This CDR3 is built from 16 residues. With 0 bases clipped from V and 3 bases from J, the junction kept 5 bases outside the gene matches. CDR3: CASSLVLAVDTGELFF. The CDR3 coding sequence is TGCGCCAGCAGCTTGGTTCTAGCGGTAGACACCGGGGAGCTGTTTTTT.

This clonotype was seen only a few times. The V and J genes are TRBV4-3 and TRBJ2-2; no firm D call. Per the germline V gene, CDR1 is LGHNA and CDR2 is YSLEER. CDR3 length: 18 amino acids. V lost 1 base and J lost 0, with 15 bases in between. The CDR3 loop reads CASSQVRLIGANTGELFF. The CDR3 DNA reads TGCGCCAGCAGCCAAGTGAGATTAATTGGGGCGAACACCGGGGAGCTGTTTTTT.

This clonotype was picked up a small number of times. The chain is built from TRBV25-1 and TRBJ1-5; weak D call: TRBD1 (5 bases). The germline CDR1 and CDR2 sequences are MGHDK and SYGVNS. CDR3 length: 13 amino acids. V shed 5 bases and J shed 3 bases, with 8 bases lying between them. CDR3 nucleotides: TGTGCCAGCAGTCCAGGGAACAATCAGCCCCAGCATTTT. It translates to CASSPGNNQPQHF. Combining the CDR3 with reference TRBV25-1 and TRBJ1-5 gives the whole variable domain EADIYQTPRYLVIGTGKKITLECSQTMGHDKMYWYQQDPGMELHLIHYSYGVNSTEKGDLSSESTVSRIRTEHFPLTLESARPSHTSQYLCASSPGNNQPQHFGDGTRLSIL.

This clonotype was found a few times. The gene calls are TRBV6-1 and TRBJ2-7; TRBD2 matches 12 bases. Germline loops: CDR1 MNHNS, CDR2 SASEGT. V lost 5 bases and J lost 2; bases outside the gene matches: 7. The CDR3 runs to 16 residues. In DNA, the CDR3 is TGTGCCAGCAGTCAACTAGCGGGAGGACCTACCTACGAGCAGTACTTC. This translates into CASSQLAGGPTYEQYF.

This clonotype was picked up a small number of times. The genes are TRBV20-1 and TRBJ2-1, with TRBD2 matching over 8 bases. Germline V CDR1 and CDR2: DFQATT, SNEGSKA (reference sequence). The V and J ends lost 6 bases and 0 bases, in that order; junction bases with no gene match: 4. CDR3 length: 14 amino acids. CDR3 nucleotides: TGCAGTGCGGAACTAGCGGACTCCTACAATGAGCAGTTCTTC. It codes for CSAELADSYNEQFF.

The table lists this clonotype with a few counts. The CDR3 DNA sequence: TGCAGTCCCCTAGGCCCTACGCAGTATTTT. As protein: CSPLGPTQYF. The chain uses TRBV20-1 and TRBJ2-3; D unresolved. There are 10 residues in the CDR3. Germline V gene sequence: CDR1 DFQATT, CDR2 SNEGSKA (reference sequence). V gave up 8 bases and J gave up 8 bases, with 11 bases separating them.

This clonotype was observed at least ten times. The chain uses TRBV9 and TRBJ2-1; 7 bases align to TRBD1. Germline CDR1 and CDR2: SGDLS and YYNGEE. The ends lost 4 bases at V and 3 bases at J; junction bases unmatched: 7. CDR3 length equals 15 residues. CDR3 protein: CASSPQGPLYNEQFF. Written as DNA, the CDR3 is TGTGCCAGCAGCCCACAGGGGCCCCTCTACAATGAGCAGTTCTTC.

This clonotype was detected a few times. The chain carries TRBV20-1 and TRBJ1-2; D remains ambiguous. The CDR3 runs to 17 residues. V shed 3 bases and J shed 0 bases, with 20 bases lying between them. Germline-derived CDR1 and CDR2 are DFQATT and SNEGSKA (reference sequence). For the CDR3, the DNA is TGCAGTGCTAGTCGGAGTAGGCCACCCACTCCTAACTATGGCTACACCTTC. Translating gives CSASRSRPPTPNYGYTF.

The chain combines TRBV12-3 or TRBV12-4 with TRBJ2-1; TRBD2 matches at 7 bases. With V trimmed by 1 base and J by 11 bases, 5 bases remained unmatched. The CDR3 sequence is 13 residues long. CDR3 protein: CASSLEVGGKQFF. The CDR3 DNA reads as TGTGCCAGCAGTTTAGAGGTGGGAGGGAAGCAGTTCTTC.

In this sample, this clonotype turned up many times. The chain carries TRBV3-1 and TRBJ2-7, with 8 bases lining up with TRBD2. The CDR3 is 14 amino acids. Germline V gene data show CDR1 as LGHDT and CDR2 as YNNKEL (reference sequence). Trimming at V came to 4 bases and at J to 2 bases, leaving 4 bases not matched to a gene. The CDR3 sequence: CASSLGGGTYEQYF. The CDR3 bases are TGTGCCAGCAGCCTCGGCGGGGGGACCTACGAGCAGTACTTC.

This sequence joins TRBV24-1 and TRBJ2-1; 8 bases align to TRBD1. The CDR3 sequence is 15 residues long. Per germline, CDR1 KGHDR and CDR2 SFDVKD. The trim removed 8 bases at V and 0 bases at J, leaving 5 bases unmatched. Here the CDR3 reads CATMQGASSYNEQFF. CDR3 nucleotides: TGTGCCACCATGCAGGGGGCGAGCTCCTACAATGAGCAGTTCTTC.